These T cell receptor beta chains were read from a single sample in a study of spatial heterogeneity in lung cancer. TCRdb reprocessed the 5' RACE reads via MiXCR and lists one record per CDR3 protein. This table holds 9,500 to 12,000 distinct CDR3 sequences, roughly 15% found once. Sequences were derived from lung tumor tissue, sampled at surgery. The receptors stem from a male donor with early-stage non-small cell lung cancer. The CDR3 runs from the conserved cysteine through the conserved F or W. D genes are given only for firm matches. Expanded clones are given a class, and other clones once, few, many or no size at all.

size	V	D	J	CDR3	DNA
many	TRBV29-1	-	TRBJ2-7	CSDKDSTYEQYF	TGCAGCGACAAAGATAGTACCTACGAGCAGTACTTC
many	TRBV4-2	TRBD2	TRBJ2-1	CASSHSGTTGNEQFF	TGTGCCAGCAGCCATTCCGGGACTACAGGCAATGAGCAGTTCTTC
-	TRBV10-3	-	TRBJ2-1	CAISVHNEQFF	TGTGCCATCAGTGTGCACAATGAGCAGTTCTTC
many	TRBV6-2/TRBV6-3	-	TRBJ2-1	CASSYGGGRGPYNEQFF	TGTGCCAGCAGTTACGGGGGGGGCAGGGGGCCCTACAATGAGCAGTTCTTC
medium-sized	TRBV3-1	-	TRBJ2-7	CASSQVWDFSYEQYF	TGTGCCAGCAGCCAAGTGTGGGACTTCAGCTACGAGCAGTACTTC
many	TRBV11-2	-	TRBJ2-7	CASSLDQRVHEQYF	TGTGCCAGCAGCTTAGATCAGCGGGTCCACGAGCAGTACTTC
few	TRBV2	-	TRBJ1-4	CASKVGDRKTNEKLFF	TGTGCCAGCAAAGTAGGGGACCGCAAAACTAATGAAAAACTGTTTTTT
hyperexpanded	TRBV20-1	TRBD2	TRBJ2-7	CSARPRTSGLAYEQYF	TGCAGTGCTAGACCTAGGACTAGCGGGTTAGCCTACGAGCAGTACTTC
medium-sized	TRBV7-7	TRBD2	TRBJ2-5	CASSLSKREKQETQYF	TGTGCTAGCAGCTTAAGTAAGCGGGAGAAGCAAGAGACCCAGTACTTC
-	TRBV29-1	-	TRBJ2-3	CSCRLGDTQYF	TGCAGCTGCCGGTTAGGGGATACGCAGTATTTT
few	TRBV20-1	-	TRBJ2-7	CSASQFQDDAFSYEQYF	TGCAGTGCTAGTCAGTTCCAGGACGACGCTTTCAGTTACGAGCAGTACTTC
-	TRBV3-1	TRBD2	TRBJ2-1	CASSRSGRDHNEQFF	TGTGCCAGCAGTCGAAGCGGGAGGGACCACAATGAGCAGTTCTTC
medium-sized	TRBV3-1	-	TRBJ1-6	CASSPEGRAYNSPLHF	TGTGCCAGCAGCCCCGAGGGCAGGGCCTATAATTCACCCCTCCACTTT
medium-sized	TRBV3-1	-	TRBJ1-4	CASSLTGITNEKLFF	TGTGCCAGCAGCCTTACTGGTATAACTAATGAAAAACTGTTTTTT
medium-sized	TRBV6-2/TRBV6-3	-	TRBJ1-1	CASKEENTEAFF	TGTGCCAGCAAAGAAGAGAACACTGAAGCTTTCTTT
-	TRBV6-4	TRBD1	TRBJ1-1	CASSERGTDEAFF	TGTGCCAGCAGTGAACGTGGGACAGATGAAGCTTTCTTT
medium-sized	TRBV7-2	-	TRBJ1-3	CASSLVLHLNTIYF	TGTGCCAGCAGCTTAGTATTGCATTTAAACACCATATATTTT
medium-sized	TRBV7-8	-	TRBJ1-1	CASRLTADTEAFF	TGTGCCAGCAGATTGACTGCGGACACTGAAGCTTTCTTT
medium-sized	TRBV20-1	TRBD1	TRBJ1-2	CSARLDEGANYGYTF	TGCAGTGCTAGGTTAGACGAGGGGGCGAACTATGGCTACACCTTC
many	TRBV7-9	-	TRBJ1-4	CASSLYSGAGSEKLFF	TGTGCCAGCAGCCTCTATTCTGGGGCAGGTAGTGAAAAACTGTTTTTT
medium-sized	TRBV6-2/TRBV6-3	-	TRBJ1-5	CASRPGVYNQPQHF	TGTGCCAGCAGGCCAGGGGTATACAATCAGCCCCAGCATTTT